Included here is one T cell receptor beta chain sequence, with context. Its antigen remains unknown. The data stem from a study of regulatory T cells in long-lasting Graves disease. For TCR beta, libraries came from iRepertoire HTBI primers and Arm-PCR of CDR3 regions. A single record per CDR3 protein comes from TCRdb applying MiXCR to the multiplex PCR reads. The sample shows approximately 290,000 distinct CDR3 sequences, more than 20% of them seen only once. Overall study findings and caveats: Segments TRBV28, TRBJ1-2 and TRBJ2-5 showed preferential usage in persistent disease. The work looked only at peripheral blood and did not look at thyroid tissue. Persistent Graves' patients had lower TCR diversity than newly diagnosed ones.

V lost 3 bases, J lost 9 bases, and 7 bases stayed unmatched. In germline, CDR1 is SEHNR, CDR2 FQNEAQ (reference sequence). The CDR3 runs to 14 residues. Time point: persistent/refractory GD, antithyroid drugs over 5 years with positive TRAb. Isolated PBMC RNA provided the starting material for the TCR library. The J gene is TRBJ1-5, the V gene TRBV7-9; 8 bases match TRBD1. This specimen was peripheral blood mononuclear cells (PBMCs), taken when the disease was refractory, from a patient treated with antithyroid drugs. This receptor was obtained from a female donor with Graves disease. DNA of the CDR3: TGTGCCAGCAGCTTCGGACAGGGTCCATCGCCCCAGCATTTT. Its translation: CASSFGQGPSPQHF.